These 23 T cell receptor beta chains share one sample of origin, sequenced in a study of blood T cell repertoires in COVID-19. Libraries were prepared by immunoSEQ multiplex PCR; TCRdb keeps only in-frame clonotypes and omits some of them. The repertoire holds over 75,000 clones, with around four fifths as singletons. The sequenced sample was peripheral blood. Every receptor here comes from a human donor in a cohort sampled during active COVID-19.

This chain's CDR3 is CASSQIDRGDSPLHF. In DNA, the CDR3 is TGTGCCAGCAGCCAGATAGACAGGGGGGATTCACCCCTCCACTTT. The rearrangement links TRBV4-2 to TRBJ1-6, with TRBD1 matching over 9 bases. This CDR3 has 15 amino acids. Germline V CDR1 and CDR2: LGHNA, YNFKEQ. The V and J ends lost 3 bases and 8 bases, in that order; junction bases with no gene match: 5.

V is TRBV5-1 and J is TRBJ2-7, with 7 bases that match TRBD2. Germline V gene data show CDR1 as SGHRS and CDR2 as YFSETQ. Trimming cost V 1 base and J 5 bases; bases outside gene matches: 12. This CDR3 spans 16 amino acids. The DNA of the CDR3 is TGCGCCAGCAGCTTGTTCGAGAGCGGGGCCCTACACGAGCAGTACTTC. Its protein product is CASSLFESGALHEQYF. The full variable domain, in which reference TRBV5-1 and TRBJ2-7 provide the parts outside the CDR3, is KAGVTQTPRYLIKTRGQQVTLSCSPISGHRSVSWYQQTPGQGLQFLFEYFSETQRNKGNFPGRFSGRQFSNSRSEMNVSTLELGDSALYLCASSLFESGALHEQYFGPGTRLTVT.

The J gene is TRBJ2-7, the V gene TRBV9, with D tentatively TRBD2 (6 bases). Trimming left V 3 bases short and J 4 bases short, with 11 bases between. Germline V gene data show CDR1 as SGDLS and CDR2 as YYNGEE. The CDR3 contains 13 residues. The CDR3 coding sequence is TGTGCCAGCAGCGCTCAGGGAGGTTACGAGCAGTACTTC. Translating it yields CASSAQGGYEQYF.

V and J are TRBV7-2 and TRBJ2-3; tentatively, D is TRBD2 (6 bases). Germline V CDR1 and CDR2: SGHTA, FQGNSA. Trimming took 1 base from V and 1 from J, leaving 12 bases between them. The CDR3 extends over 16 amino acids. CDR3 sequence: CASSLGRGLGTDTQYF. The CDR3, as DNA: TGTGCCAGCAGCTTAGGCCGGGGGTTGGGCACAGATACGCAGTATTTT.

J is TRBJ2-1 and V is TRBV28; weak D call: TRBD2 (6 bases). From germline, CDR1 is MDHEN and CDR2 SYDVKM. V lost 7 bases and J lost 3, with 13 bases in between. The CDR3 has 14 amino acids. Here the CDR3 reads CASNVGEDYNEQFF. CDR3 in DNA: TGTGCCAGCAATGTCGGGGAGGACTACAATGAGCAGTTCTTC.

The V gene is TRBV6-5, the J gene TRBJ2-5, with TRBD1 matching over 11 bases. V shed 11 bases, J shed 1 base, and the junction held 3 bases outside the gene matches. Germline CDR1 is MNHEY and CDR2 is SVGAGI. The CDR3 runs 13 residues. CDR3 region: CAVGTGGQETQYF. The CDR3 DNA sequence: TGTGCCGTAGGGACAGGGGGCCAAGAGACCCAGTACTTC.

The chain recombines TRBV4-1 with TRBJ2-7, with 8 bases identical to TRBD2. V lost 8 bases, J lost 0 bases, and 18 bases stayed unmatched. Germline lookup yields CDR1 MGHRA and CDR2 YSYEKL. This CDR3 comprises 18 residues. In DNA, the CDR3 is TGCGCCAGCTTTCCCCAGACGGTAGGGGCGGGAGGCTCCTACGAGCAGTACTTC. Translation gives CASFPQTVGAGGSYEQYF.

V gene TRBV11-2 combines with J gene TRBJ1-2, with 7 bases lining up with TRBD1. V was clipped by 1 base and J by 8 bases; unmatched bases: 4. CDR1 and CDR2 (germline): SGHAT, FQNNGV. The CDR3 runs 13 residues. The CDR3 region is CASSLGGGGGYTF. CDR3 in DNA: TGTGCCAGCAGCTTAGGAGGGGGCGGGGGCTACACCTTC.

This clone was counted a single time. Here the CDR3 DNA reads TGTGCCAGCAGCTTAAGGGCCACGAGCAATGAGCAGTTCTTC. Protein: CASSLRATSNEQFF. V is TRBV7-3 and J is TRBJ2-1; D not certain. The CDR3 spans 14 residues. Deletions cut 1 base from V and 6 bases from J, with 10 bases between. Germline-derived CDR1 and CDR2 are SGHTA and FQGTGA. The variable domain in full, with the rest retrieved from reference TRBV7-3 and TRBJ2-1, is GAGVSQTPSNKVTEKGKYVELRCDPISGHTALYWYRQSLGQGPEFLIYFQGTGAADDSGLPNDRFFAVRPEGSVSTLKIQRTERGDSAVYLCASSLRATSNEQFFGPGTRLTVL.

This clone was seen more than once but under ten times. The chain couples TRBV12-3 or TRBV12-4 to TRBJ1-5; D uncertain. The length of the CDR3 is 13 residues. With 3 bases removed from V and 2 bases from J, the gap between germline ends came to 5 bases. The CDR3 DNA is TGTGCCAGCAGTTTTCAGGGCAATCAGCCCCAGCATTTT. Translation gives CASSFQGNQPQHF.

The chain joins TRBV24-1 to TRBJ2-3; 11 positions agree with TRBD2. This CDR3 contains 15 residues. V shed 7 bases, J shed 3 bases, and the junction held 5 bases outside the gene matches. CDR1 KGHDR and CDR2 SFDVKD come from the germline V gene. In DNA, the CDR3 is TGTGCCACCAGCCATTTAGCGGGGGGGACAGATACGCAGTATTTT. This codes for CATSHLAGGTDTQYF.

This rearrangement joins TRBV5-6 to TRBJ2-7; 8 bases agree with TRBD1. Germline V lookup: CDR1 SGHDT, CDR2 YYEEEE. The length of the CDR3 is 15 residues. After removal of 5 bases from V and 2 bases from J, the junction contained 9 bases not matched to a gene. The CDR3 DNA reads TGTGCCAGCAGTTCTCAGGGGGCGCGGCCCTACGAGCAGTACTTC. It is translated as CASSSQGARPYEQYF.

V is TRBV5-1 and J is TRBJ1-4; 10 nucleotides match TRBD1. This CDR3 is 14 amino acids long. Germline V gene data show CDR1 as SGHRS and CDR2 as YFSETQ. V lost 5 bases and J lost 8; bases outside the gene matches: 6. CDR3 nucleotide sequence: TGCGCCAGCAGACCCGGACAGGGGGAGGAAAAACTGTTTTTT. Translated: CASRPGQGEEKLFF.

The CDR3 DNA follows: TGCGCCAGCAGCCACACTAGCGGGAGCCTCTACGAGCAGTACTTC. Its protein product is CASSHTSGSLYEQYF. The J gene is TRBJ2-7, the V gene TRBV5-1; 11 bases are a match to TRBD2. The ends lost 4 bases at V and 3 bases at J; junction bases unmatched: 6. The V gene's germline CDR1 is SGHRS and CDR2 YFSETQ. There are 15 residues in the CDR3.

The chain employs TRBV19 and TRBJ1-5; 9 nucleotides align to TRBD1. Germline V CDR1 and CDR2: LNHDA, SQIVND (reference sequence). This CDR3 contains 17 residues. With 5 bases clipped from V and 2 bases from J, the junction kept 10 bases outside the gene matches. In DNA, the CDR3 is TGTGCCAGTAGTTTTTCGGACAGGGGTCATGGCAATCAGCCCCAGCATTTT. Residues: CASSFSDRGHGNQPQHF.

The chain recombines TRBV3-1 (or the pseudogene TRBV3-2) with TRBJ1-1; 8 bases are shared with TRBD1. The CDR3 length is 14 residues. V dropped 0 bases and J dropped 7; count of bases not matched to a gene: 4. The germline V gene encodes CDR1 LGHDT and CDR2 YNNKEL (reference sequence). CDR3 DNA sequence: TGTGCCAGCAGCCAAGAGGACAGGGCTAGTGAAGCTTTCTTT. This encodes CASSQEDRASEAFF.

This clone turned up a few times. This chain joins TRBV3-1 (or the pseudogene TRBV3-2) and TRBJ1-2, with D maybe TRBD1 (5 bases). The CDR3 is 16 residues long. Germline V gene lookup returns CDR1 LGHDT and CDR2 YNNKEL (reference sequence). V dropped 0 bases and J dropped 4 bases, with 15 bases sitting between them. CDR3 bases: TGTGCCAGCAGCCAAGAAACGCTGGGGGGGAGCTATGGCTACACCTTC. As protein: CASSQETLGGSYGYTF.

This chain joins TRBV4-1 and TRBJ1-6, with TRBD1 matching 9 bases. V lost 3 bases to trimming and J lost 10 bases; unmatched junction nucleotides: 7. Germline CDR1 reads MGHRA; CDR2 reads YSYEKL. This CDR3 spans 15 amino acids. The CDR3 region is CASSHPDRGGSPLHF. The CDR3 DNA reads as TGCGCCAGCAGCCACCCGGACAGGGGAGGATCACCCCTCCACTTT.

The rearrangement uses TRBV6-6 and TRBJ1-3; 8 nucleotides line up with TRBD1. The germline CDR1 and CDR2 sequences are MNHNY and SVGAGI (reference sequence). Trimming took 6 bases from V and 0 from J; bases not matched to a gene: 7. There are 16 residues in the CDR3. The CDR3 bases are TGTGCCAGCAGGTCGACAGGGGACGTCTCTGGAAACACCATATATTTT. Residues: CASRSTGDVSGNTIYF.

This clone was recorded a few times. The J gene is TRBJ1-3, the V gene TRBV27, with 9 nucleotides matching TRBD1. Per germline, CDR1 MNHEY and CDR2 SMNVEV (reference sequence). CDR3 length: 17 residues. With V trimmed by 9 bases and J by 0 bases, 12 bases remained unmatched. The CDR3 nucleotides read TGTGCCAGTCCCCGGGACAGGGACTTAGACTCTGGAAACACCATATATTTT. This encodes CASPRDRDLDSGNTIYF.

This clone has a single count. The chain uses TRBV5-1 and TRBJ2-1, with 9 bases aligning to TRBD2. Trimming removed 4 bases from V and 1 base from J; junction bases left unmatched: 6. Germline-derived CDR1 and CDR2 are SGHRS and YFSETQ. This CDR3 spans 16 amino acids. This CDR3 reads CASSLFSGSSYNEQFF. CDR3 nucleotide sequence: TGCGCCAGCAGCCTATTTAGCGGGAGTTCCTACAATGAGCAGTTCTTC.

This chain joins TRBV28 and TRBJ2-1, with 9 bases fitting TRBD1. Germline CDR1 reads MDHEN; CDR2 reads SYDVKM. The CDR3 is 15 amino acids. Trimming removed 8 bases from V and 2 bases from J; junction bases left unmatched: 7. The CDR3 DNA follows: TGTGCCAGCTACCCTGGGACAGGGACCTACAATGAGCAGTTCTTC. Protein product: CASYPGTGTYNEQFF.

The chain joins TRBV5-1 to TRBJ1-4; D uncertain. V gave up 5 bases and J gave up 5 bases, with 22 bases separating them. Germline-derived CDR1 and CDR2 are SGHRS and YFSETQ. This CDR3 has 17 amino acids. CDR3 sequence reads: CASSSNPPGGGNEKLFF. The CDR3 nucleotides read TGCGCCAGCAGTTCAAACCCTCCGGGAGGCGGGAATGAAAAACTGTTTTTT.